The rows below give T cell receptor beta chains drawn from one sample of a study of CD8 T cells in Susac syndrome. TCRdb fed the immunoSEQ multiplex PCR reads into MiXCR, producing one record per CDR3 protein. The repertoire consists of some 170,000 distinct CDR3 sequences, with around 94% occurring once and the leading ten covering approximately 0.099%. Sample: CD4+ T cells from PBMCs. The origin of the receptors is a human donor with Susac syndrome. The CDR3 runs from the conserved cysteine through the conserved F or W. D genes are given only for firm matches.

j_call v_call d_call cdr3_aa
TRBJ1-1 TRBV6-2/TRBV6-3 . CASSYSQGNTEAFF
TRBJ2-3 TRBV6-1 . CASSPTWGSVVDTQYF
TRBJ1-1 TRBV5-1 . CASRRGPMNTEAFF
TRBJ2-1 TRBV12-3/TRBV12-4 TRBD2 CASSRLAGGPIGLDNEQFF
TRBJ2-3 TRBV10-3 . CAISEADPHTDTQYF
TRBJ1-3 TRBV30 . CAWKNEGDTIYF
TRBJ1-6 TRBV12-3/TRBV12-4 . CASSLAPNSPLHF
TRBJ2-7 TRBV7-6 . CASSLLSGTYEQYF
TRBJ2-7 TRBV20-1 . CSASGSPTYEQYF
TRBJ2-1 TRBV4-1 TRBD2 CASSESRAGLQWNEQFF
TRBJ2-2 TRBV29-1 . CSVSGGSFSNTGELFF
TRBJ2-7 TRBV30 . CAWSVGGEQYF
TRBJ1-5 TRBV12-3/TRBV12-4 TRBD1 CASSTRQGRSNQPQHF
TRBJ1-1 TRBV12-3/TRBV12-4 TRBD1 CASSPRDRGLNTEAFF
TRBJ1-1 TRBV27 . CASSLSGSWTEAFF
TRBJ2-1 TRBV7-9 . CASSFNTGGEQFF
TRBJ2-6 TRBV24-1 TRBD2 CATSDPRTSGRIASGANVLTF
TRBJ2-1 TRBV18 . CASSTYRATYNEQFF
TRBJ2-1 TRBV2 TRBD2 CASRSGTSGGYNEQFF
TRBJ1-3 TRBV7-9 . CASSSMGGNTIYF
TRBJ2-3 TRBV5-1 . CASSWDAPPDTQYF
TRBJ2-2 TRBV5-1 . CASSLSRARRELFF
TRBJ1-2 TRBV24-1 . CATSDVRTYGYTF
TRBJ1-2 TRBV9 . CASSDRDPRSYGYTF
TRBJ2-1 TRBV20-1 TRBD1 CSAIPGQYNEQFF
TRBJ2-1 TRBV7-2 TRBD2 CASSLGGTSIYNEQFF
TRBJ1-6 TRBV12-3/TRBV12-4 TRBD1 CASRPGQGAVSPLHF
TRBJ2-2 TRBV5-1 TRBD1 CASSLRSGGTGTGELFF
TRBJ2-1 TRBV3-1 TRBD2 CASSQETSGRSSSYNEQFF
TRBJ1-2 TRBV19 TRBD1 CASRLGTGSLPIYGYTF
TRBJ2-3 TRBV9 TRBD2 CASSGGTSGLEGDTQYF
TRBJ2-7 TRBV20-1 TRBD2 CSASATSGRGGEQYF
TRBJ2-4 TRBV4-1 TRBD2 CASSLGLAGTPHIQYF
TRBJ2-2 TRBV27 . CASSFGGELFF
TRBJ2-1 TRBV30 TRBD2 CACRRGLAGGPGNEQFF
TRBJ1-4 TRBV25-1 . CASEDPGADEKLFF
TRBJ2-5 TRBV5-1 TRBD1 CASSPGTGGYQETQYF
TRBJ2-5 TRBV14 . CASSNDQETQYF
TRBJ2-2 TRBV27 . CASSHWGGRPVTGELFF
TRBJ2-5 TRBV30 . CAWTSGETQYF
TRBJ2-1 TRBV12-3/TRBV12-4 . CASSPTLLKGDEQFF
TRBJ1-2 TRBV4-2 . CASSQDSTVNYGYTF
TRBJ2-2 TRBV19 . CASVRRRQGNTGELFF
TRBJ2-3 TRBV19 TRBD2 CASSKRTSGGPDTQYF
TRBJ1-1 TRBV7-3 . CASSLTGGMNTEAFF
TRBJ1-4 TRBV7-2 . CASSLSTQGGKLFF
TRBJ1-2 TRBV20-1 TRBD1 CSARPILPGQGIFNYGYTF
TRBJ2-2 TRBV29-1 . CSVVVFVPGELFF
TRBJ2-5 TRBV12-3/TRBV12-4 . CASSLVVPQETQYF
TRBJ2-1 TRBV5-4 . CASSREAQGEQFF